This T cell receptor (beta chain) was sequenced in a study of response to subunit inactivated influenza vaccine. Details on this clonotype: Its target is not known.

TCRdb reprocessed the RT-PCR reads with MiXCR, giving one entry per CDR3 protein. The sample holds 250,000 to 350,000 distinct CDR3 sequences; approximately 23% are singletons and the top ten take 10%. Study findings and constraints: Authors suggested few new T cells are recruited by each seasonal influenza vaccination.

CDR3 length: 15 residues. With 7 bases clipped from V and 4 bases from J, the junction kept 11 bases outside the gene matches. The source of this sequence is a man between 50 and 69 years old who received an inactivated influenza vaccine. This specimen was PBMCs from blood, taken less than 22 months after vaccination. The V gene is TRBV12-3 or TRBV12-4, the J gene TRBJ2-7; 9 bases line up with TRBD2. CDR3 coding DNA: TGTGCCAGCACCAAATTGGGGAGCGGGAGGTACGAGCAGTACTTC. Translating gives CASTKLGSGRYEQYF.